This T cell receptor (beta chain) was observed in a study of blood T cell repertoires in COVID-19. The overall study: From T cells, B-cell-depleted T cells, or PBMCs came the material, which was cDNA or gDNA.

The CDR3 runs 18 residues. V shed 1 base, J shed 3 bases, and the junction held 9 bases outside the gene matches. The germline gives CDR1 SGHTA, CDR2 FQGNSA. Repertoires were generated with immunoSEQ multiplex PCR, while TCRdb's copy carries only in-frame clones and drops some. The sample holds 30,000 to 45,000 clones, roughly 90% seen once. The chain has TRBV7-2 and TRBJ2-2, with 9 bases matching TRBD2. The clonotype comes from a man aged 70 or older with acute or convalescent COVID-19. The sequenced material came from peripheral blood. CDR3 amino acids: CASSLESPLAGYTGELFF. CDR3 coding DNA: TGTGCCAGCAGCTTAGAAAGTCCACTAGCGGGTTACACCGGGGAGCTGTTTTTT.